The 18 T cell receptor beta chains below come from one sample, sequenced in a study of cytomegalovirus exposure and HLA in healthy donors. Both 60 Vbeta primers and 13 Jbeta primers went into the PCR. TCRdb keeps only in-frame clones here, not all; method: immunoSEQ multiplex PCR. This sample has about 200,000 clones, with roughly 80% found just once. Sequencing was done on a sample of PBMCs. The receptors here all came from a male donor in good health and CMV-seropositive.

The J gene is TRBJ2-4, the V gene TRBV10-3; TRBD1 matches 8 bases. The CDR3 runs 13 residues. CDR1 ENHRY and CDR2 SYGVKD come from the germline V gene. The V and J ends lost 2 bases and 8 bases, in that order; junction bases with no gene match: 2. This chain's CDR3 is CAISERDRHIQYF. The DNA for the CDR3 is TGTGCCATCAGTGAGAGGGACAGGCACATTCAGTACTTC.

The V gene is TRBV9, the J gene TRBJ2-1; 12 bases line up with TRBD2. Looked up from germline, CDR1 is SGDLS and CDR2 is YYNGEE. J was trimmed by 3 bases and V by 2 bases; bases with no gene match: 3. The CDR3 consists of 16 residues. Here the CDR3 DNA reads TGTGCCAGCAGCGTCGGACTAGCGGGACTCTACAATGAGCAGTTCTTC. It encodes CASSVGLAGLYNEQFF.

This chain links TRBV18 with TRBJ2-7; D unclear. Deletions cut 0 bases from V and 1 base from J, with 4 bases between. Looked up from germline, CDR1 is KGHSH and CDR2 is LQKENI. This CDR3 comprises 13 residues. The CDR3 DNA is TGTGCCAGCTCACCACCGACATCCTACGAGCAGTACTTC. Translating it yields CASSPPTSYEQYF.

As regards this clone: One junction end disagrees with the germline gene, perhaps due to a read error. The chain has TRBV7-3 and TRBJ2-6, with D perhaps matching TRBD1 (5 bases). Looked up from germline, CDR1 is SGHTA and CDR2 is FQGTGA. The CDR3 runs to 17 residues. The CDR3 DNA reads as TGTGCCAGCAGCTTAGTAGGTGGGGCGGCTGGGGCCAACGTCCTGGCTTTC. Translated, it gives CASSLVGGAAGANVLAF.

This clone was found once. V is TRBV5-1 and J is TRBJ1-6; unclear D gene. Trimming pared 4 bases from V and 7 bases from J, leaving 18 bases between. This CDR3 has 16 amino acids. Germline V gives CDR1 SGHRS, CDR2 YFSETQ. As DNA, the CDR3 is TGCGCCAGCAGCCCCGGGAACACTGGACCGAATTCACCCCTCCACTTT. This translates into CASSPGNTGPNSPLHF.

The chain is built from TRBV7-6 and TRBJ1-2; 10 bases align to TRBD1. Germline V gene lookup returns CDR1 SGHVS and CDR2 FNYEAQ. The ends lost 1 base at V and 0 bases at J; junction bases unmatched: 5. This CDR3 comprises 17 residues. CDR3 loop: CASSLGGTGDPNYGYTF. The CDR3, as DNA: TGTGCCAGCAGCTTAGGGGGGACAGGGGACCCTAACTATGGCTACACCTTC.

The chain couples TRBV7-2 to TRBJ2-2; 8 nucleotides agree with TRBD1. CDR1 and CDR2 (germline): SGHTA, FQGNSA. This CDR3 spans 16 amino acids. V was clipped by 3 bases and J by 4 bases; unmatched bases: 7. The CDR3 DNA is TGTGCCAGCAGCTTCTTGACAGGGGCTTTCACCGGGGAGCTGTTTTTT. Its translation is CASSFLTGAFTGELFF.

The rearrangement uses TRBV7-8 and TRBJ2-7; 8 nucleotides match TRBD1. The CDR3 sequence is 14 residues long. With V trimmed by 4 bases and J by 4 bases, 6 bases remained unmatched. Germline V gene data show CDR1 as SGHVS and CDR2 as FQNEAQ. The CDR3 nucleotides are TGTGCCAGCAGCTCGACAGGGGTAAGGTACGAGCAGTACTTC. It encodes CASSSTGVRYEQYF.

V gene TRBV15 combines with J gene TRBJ1-1; TRBD1 agrees at 7 bases. The V gene end was trimmed by 5 bases and the J gene end by 4 bases; junction bases not matched to a gene: 7. The CDR3 loop spans 14 amino acids. The germline CDR1 and CDR2 sequences are LNHNV and YYDKDF (reference sequence). DNA of the CDR3: TGTGCCACCAGCGCCGACAGGGAGGCCACTGAAGCTTTCTTT. It encodes CATSADREATEAFF.

The chain combines TRBV6-5 with TRBJ2-1; D perhaps matches TRBD1 (6 bases). Trimming stripped 2 bases from V and 2 bases from J, with 13 bases between. The CDR3 loop spans 16 amino acids. The germline V gene has CDR1 MNHEY and CDR2 SVGAGI. CDR3 in DNA: TGTGCCAGCAGTTACCGGACAGTTAAGGCCTACAATGAGCAGTTCTTC. It translates to CASSYRTVKAYNEQFF.

This clone was seen only once. The chain couples TRBV7-2 to TRBJ1-5; 10 bases match TRBD1. Germline V gene lookup returns CDR1 SGHTA and CDR2 FQGNSA. The V gene end was trimmed by 6 bases and the J gene end by 7 bases; junction bases not matched to a gene: 9. The CDR3 consists of 15 residues. The chain's CDR3 is CASSTDRGLGQPQHF. DNA of the CDR3: TGTGCCAGCAGTACGGACAGGGGGTTAGGCCAGCCCCAGCATTTT.

This clone was seen once. Here the CDR3 reads CASSVISREGAETQYF. CDR3 in DNA: TGTGCCAGCAGTGTGATTAGCAGGGAGGGCGCAGAGACCCAGTACTTC. The chain joins TRBV25-1 to TRBJ2-5, with 7 bases matching TRBD2. CDR3 length equals 16 residues. V lost 4 bases and J lost 4; bases outside the gene matches: 12. The germline V gene encodes CDR1 MGHDK and CDR2 SYGVNS. The full variable domain, with the rest looked up from reference TRBV25-1 and TRBJ2-5, is EADIYQTPRYLVIGTGKKITLECSQTMGHDKMYWYQQDPGMELHLIHYSYGVNSTEKGDLSSESTVSRIRTEHFPLTLESARPSHTSQYLCASSVISREGAETQYFGPGTRLLVL.

The chain joins TRBV7-8 to TRBJ2-5; D is possibly TRBD1 (6 bases). The CDR3 contains 14 residues. CDR1 SGHVS and CDR2 FQNEAQ come from the germline V gene. Trimming took off 5 bases at V and 4 bases at J, with 14 bases between the two ends. The CDR3 nucleotides are TGTGCCAGCAGCCCAACAGGGAGCGGAGAGACCCAGTACTTC. Amino acid sequence: CASSPTGSGETQYF.

The chain combines TRBV5-6 with TRBJ1-2; no reliable D call. The CDR3 sequence is 13 residues long. The V and J ends lost 8 bases and 6 bases respectively, with 17 bases between them. The germline gives CDR1 SGHDT, CDR2 YYEEEE. This chain's CDR3 is CASARTWADGYTF. DNA of the CDR3: TGTGCCAGTGCCCGTACGTGGGCCGATGGCTACACCTTC.

V usage is TRBV28 and J usage is TRBJ2-1, with 8 positions matching TRBD1. CDR1 is MDHEN and CDR2 is SYDVKM in the germline V gene. Losses at the gene ends were 6 bases for V and 4 bases for J; bases not matched to a gene: 8. The CDR3 runs to 15 residues. In DNA, the CDR3 is TGTGCCAGCAGCCCCGACAGGGGCGAGTACAATGAGCAGTTCTTC. Amino acids: CASSPDRGEYNEQFF.

The rearrangement links TRBV28 to TRBJ2-2, with D possibly matching TRBD2 (6 bases). The V gene's germline CDR1 is MDHEN and CDR2 SYDVKM. There are 17 residues in the CDR3. Trimming removed 2 bases at V and 1 base at J, with 14 bases between. CDR3 bases: TGTGCCAGCAGTTTAGGGGTGGGGGGATGGAACACCGGGGAGCTGTTTTTT. This encodes CASSLGVGGWNTGELFF. Looking up the rest from reference TRBV28 and TRBJ2-2 gives the full variable domain: DVKVTQSSRYLVKRTGEKVFLECVQDMDHENMFWYRQDPGLGLRLIYFSYDVKMKEKGDIPEGYSVSREKKERFSLILESASTNQTSMYLCASSLGVGGWNTGELFFGEGSRLTVL.

V usage is TRBV29-1 and J usage is TRBJ2-2, with 9 bases fitting TRBD2. Trimming at V came to 3 bases and at J to 3 bases, leaving 8 bases not matched to a gene. From germline, CDR1 is SQVTM and CDR2 ANQGSEA. The CDR3 sequence is 16 residues long. The CDR3, as DNA: TGCAGCGTTGATATGGCGGGAGGGTCATACACCGGGGAGCTGTTTTTT. Protein sequence: CSVDMAGGSYTGELFF.

The chain uses TRBV6-1 and TRBJ2-5; tentative D call: TRBD2 (6 bases). Germline V gives CDR1 MNHNS, CDR2 SASEGT. Trimming took 11 bases from V and 5 from J, leaving 24 bases between them. This CDR3 is built from 15 residues. DNA for the CDR3: TGTGCCTCCCTGGAGGGGCGAGCGCGGTGGGAGACCCAGTACTTC. Translated: CASLEGRARWETQYF.